Presented here are 15 T cell receptor beta chains from one specimen sequenced in a study of blood T cell repertoires in COVID-19. Sequenced by immunoSEQ multiplex PCR; TCRdb stores in-frame clones only, minus some. The repertoire holds around 200,000 clones, 85% seen once, with 15% to 20% in the top ten. The material sequenced was PBMCs or T cells enriched from blood (not recorded which). The source is a middle-aged man who had recovered from COVID-19.

J is TRBJ1-2 and V is TRBV2, with 9 bases matching TRBD1. The CDR3 spans 13 residues. Trimming removed 7 bases from V and 2 bases from J; junction bases left unmatched: 2. Germline V CDR1 and CDR2: SNHLY, FYNNEI. In DNA, the CDR3 is TGTGCCAGCAACAGGGGGCAAAACTATGGCTACACCTTC. Its translation: CASNRGQNYGYTF.

V and J are TRBV19 and TRBJ2-1; 7 positions agree with TRBD1. J lost 2 bases, V lost 5 bases, and 9 bases had no gene match. The CDR3 spans 16 residues. Germline lookup yields CDR1 LNHDA and CDR2 SQIVND (reference sequence). CDR3 in amino acids: CASSEGGLRPYNEQFF. CDR3 sequence (DNA): TGTGCCAGTAGTGAAGGGGGCCTGCGTCCCTACAATGAGCAGTTCTTC.

The J gene is TRBJ1-4, the V gene TRBV30, with D perhaps TRBD1 (5 bases). Germline V gene lookup returns CDR1 GTSNPN and CDR2 SVGIG (reference sequence). Trimming took 1 base from V and 8 from J, leaving 14 bases between them. There are 14 residues in the CDR3. Here the CDR3 DNA reads TGTGCCTGGAGTGGGACACCCGGATCAGAAAAACTGTTTTTT. Amino acids: CAWSGTPGSEKLFF.

This chain links TRBV6-5 with TRBJ1-1, with a possible D match to TRBD1 (6 bases). V was shortened by 2 bases and J by 4 bases, with 17 bases between the two germline ends. From germline, CDR1 is MNHEY and CDR2 SVGAGI. CDR3 length equals 16 residues. DNA of the CDR3: TGTGCCAGCAGTTACAGGGCCGGGACATTCGGCACTGAAGCTTTCTTT. This codes for CASSYRAGTFGTEAFF.

The chain has TRBV28 and TRBJ1-5, with 7 bases fitting TRBD1. The CDR3 runs 16 residues. J was trimmed by 5 bases and V by 2 bases; bases with no gene match: 9. Germline CDR1 MDHEN, CDR2 SYDVKM. The CDR3 is CASSLNTGTEYQPQHF. CDR3 nucleotides: TGTGCCAGCAGTTTAAACACCGGGACAGAGTATCAGCCCCAGCATTTT.

This chain uses TRBV5-1 with TRBJ1-4; D not certain. The V and J ends lost 4 bases and 0 bases respectively, with 10 bases between them. The CDR3 loop spans 15 amino acids. The germline V gene has CDR1 SGHRS and CDR2 YFSETQ. This chain's CDR3 is CASSGSAATNEKLFF. The DNA of the CDR3 is TGCGCCAGCAGCGGGTCGGCGGCAACTAATGAAAAACTGTTTTTT.

This chain joins TRBV7-6 and TRBJ1-2, with a tentative D call TRBD1 (5 bases). The ends were cut back, 2 bases at V and 6 bases at J, with 13 bases in the middle. Germline V gene data show CDR1 as SGHVS and CDR2 as FNYEAQ. CDR3 length equals 14 residues. The CDR3 sequence: CASSLRQGGDGYTF. For the CDR3, the DNA is TGTGCCAGCAGCTTAAGGCAGGGCGGGGATGGCTACACCTTC.

V and J are TRBV29-1 and TRBJ1-2; D is unclear. This CDR3 spans 11 amino acids. Trimming removed 8 bases at V and 3 bases at J, with 10 bases between. Germline-derived CDR1 and CDR2 are SQVTM and ANQGSEA. CDR3 DNA: TGCAGCACAGCAACAGACTATGGCTACACCTTC. It specifies CSTATDYGYTF.

The V and J genes are TRBV9 and TRBJ2-1; D possibly corresponds to TRBD2 (5 bases). Trimming took 4 bases from V and 2 from J, leaving 13 bases between them. The CDR3 length is 15 residues. Per germline, CDR1 SGDLS and CDR2 YYNGEE. The CDR3 here is CASSRDQRTYNEQFF. CDR3 DNA sequence: TGTGCCAGCAGCCGTGACCAGCGGACCTACAATGAGCAGTTCTTC.

The rearrangement uses TRBV2 and TRBJ1-1; TRBD1 matches at 12 bases. V dropped 7 bases and J dropped 7; count of bases not matched to a gene: 4. CDR1 and CDR2 (germline): SNHLY, FYNNEI. CDR3 size: 13 residues. CDR3 DNA: TGTGCCAGCACCGGGACAGGGGGCGGTGAAGCTTTCTTT. Its protein is CASTGTGGGEAFF.

This clone appeared a single time. The chain has TRBV12-5 and TRBJ2-1; 12 nucleotides agree with TRBD2. Unmatched junction bases numbered 20, after V lost 6 bases and J lost 2 bases. Looked up from germline, CDR1 is LGHNT and CDR2 is FRNRAP. This CDR3 has 21 amino acids. CDR3 loop: CASGSQLLAGGPSPTYNEQFF. The CDR3 DNA is TGTGCTAGTGGGTCTCAGCTTCTAGCGGGAGGGCCATCCCCAACCTACAATGAGCAGTTCTTC.

CDR3: CASSVTTGLAGTGELFF. CDR3 coding DNA: TGTGCCAGCAGCGTCACCACGGGACTAGCGGGCACCGGGGAGCTGTTTTTT. The chain links TRBV9 to TRBJ2-2; 12 bases agree with TRBD2. This CDR3 is built from 17 residues. From germline, CDR1 is SGDLS and CDR2 YYNGEE. The V segment lost 2 bases and the J segment 4 bases; nucleotides outside the gene matches: 6. Filled out from reference TRBV9 and TRBJ2-2, the complete variable domain reads DSGVTQTPKHLITATGQRVTLRCSPRSGDLSVYWYQQSLDQGLQFLIQYYNGEERAKGNILERFSAQQFPDLHSELNLSSLELGDSALYFCASSVTTGLAGTGELFFGEGSRLTVL.

The CDR3 DNA is TGCGCCAGCAGCTTTGAGGGCGAAAACTATGGCTACACCTTC. Translated: CASSFEGENYGYTF. This chain joins TRBV5-1 and TRBJ1-2; the D is unclear. This CDR3 has 14 amino acids. V shed 2 bases and J shed 2 bases, with 10 bases lying between them. The germline CDR1 and CDR2 sequences are SGHRS and YFSETQ.

The V gene is TRBV11-3, the J gene TRBJ2-2; D might be TRBD1 (5 bases). The CDR3 is 15 residues long. Trimming took 2 bases from V and 1 from J, leaving 8 bases between them. Looked up from germline, CDR1 is SGHNT and CDR2 is YENEEA. CDR3: CASSLSGQNTGELFF. The CDR3 nucleotides read TGTGCCAGCAGCTTATCAGGGCAGAACACCGGGGAGCTGTTTTTT.

The chain carries TRBV5-4 and TRBJ2-7, with 12 bases that match TRBD2. The length of the CDR3 is 14 residues. In germline, CDR1 is SGHNT, CDR2 YYREEE (reference sequence). The trim removed 3 bases at V and 4 bases at J, leaving 2 bases unmatched. The CDR3, as DNA: TGTGCCAGCAGCTCGACTAGCGGGGGTTACGAGCAGTACTTC. It translates to CASSSTSGGYEQYF.